This T cell receptor beta chain was identified during a study of blood T cell repertoires in COVID-19. Study context: Sites across the United States, Italy and Spain contributed samples from acute and convalescent COVID-19.

Libraries were prepared by immunoSEQ multiplex PCR; TCRdb keeps only in-frame clonotypes and omits some of them. The sample contains 430,000 or so clones, approximately 90% of which appear only once. This clone was picked up a small number of times. The CDR3 has 15 amino acids. With V trimmed by 4 bases and J by 3 bases, 7 bases remained unmatched. In germline, CDR1 is MGHRA, CDR2 YSYEKL. This chain uses TRBV4-1 with TRBJ2-5; 8 nucleotides line up with TRBD1. The sample was peripheral blood. The sequence was collected from a man between 18 and 29 years old with COVID-19, enrolled during active disease. The CDR3 reads CASSRSTGEEETQYF. Here the CDR3 DNA reads TGCGCCAGCAGCCGGTCGACAGGGGAGGAAGAGACCCAGTACTTC.